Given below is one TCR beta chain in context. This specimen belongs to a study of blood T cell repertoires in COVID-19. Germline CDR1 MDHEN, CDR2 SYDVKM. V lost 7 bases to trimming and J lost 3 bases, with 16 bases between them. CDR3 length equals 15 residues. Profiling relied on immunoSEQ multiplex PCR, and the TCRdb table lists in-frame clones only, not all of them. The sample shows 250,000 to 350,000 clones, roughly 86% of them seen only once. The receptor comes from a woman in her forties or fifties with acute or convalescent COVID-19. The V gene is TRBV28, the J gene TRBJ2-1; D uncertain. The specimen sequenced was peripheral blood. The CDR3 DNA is TGTGCCAGCATGGAGCAAAGGAAGGACTACAATGAGCAGTTCTTC. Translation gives CASMEQRKDYNEQFF.